Listed below are T cell receptor beta chains from one sample, sequenced in a study of cytomegalovirus exposure and HLA in healthy donors. Using immunoSEQ multiplex PCR, the repertoire was profiled, and TCRdb retains in-frame clones only, with some absent. This table has 150,000 to 200,000 clones, under 90% appearing once. The source material was PBMCs. Receptors originate from a boy aged 2 to 10 in good health and CMV-seronegative. CDR3s include the opening cysteine and the closing phenylalanine or tryptophan. The order of the fields is J gene, CDR3 length, clone size, D gene, V gene, CDR3 DNA, CDR3 protein. The D gene is left open where the match is weak. Size tells how often a clone was seen (once, few, many) or the class of an expanded clone, and some rows leave it out.

J gene: TRBJ2-2
CDR3 length: 13
clone size: -
D gene: -
V gene: TRBV5-8
CDR3 DNA: TGTGCCAGCAGACTGAGAAGCACCGGGGAGCTGTTTTTT
CDR3 protein: CASRLRSTGELFF

J gene: TRBJ2-7
CDR3 length: 15
clone size: once
D gene: TRBD2
V gene: TRBV27
CDR3 DNA: TGTGCCAGCAGTTCGGGACTAGCGGGGGTCCACGAGCAGTACTTC
CDR3 protein: CASSSGLAGVHEQYF

J gene: TRBJ2-5
CDR3 length: 14
clone size: few
D gene: -
V gene: TRBV5-1
CDR3 DNA: TGCGCCAGCAGCTTTAACAGCCACCAAGAGACCCAGTACTTC
CDR3 protein: CASSFNSHQETQYF

J gene: TRBJ2-7
CDR3 length: 20
clone size: -
D gene: -
V gene: TRBV4-3
CDR3 DNA: TGCGCCAGCAGCCGCAACGGGGTGGGCGGCGGACAGACAAGACCCTACGAGCAGTACTTC
CDR3 protein: CASSRNGVGGGQTRPYEQYF

J gene: TRBJ1-1
CDR3 length: 18
clone size: -
D gene: -
V gene: TRBV19
CDR3 DNA: TGTGCCAGTAGTCCCCTCGGGGGGCCCCGGAATCTGAACACTGAAGCTTTCTTT
CDR3 protein: CASSPLGGPRNLNTEAFF

J gene: TRBJ1-6
CDR3 length: 12
clone size: -
D gene: -
V gene: TRBV7-8
CDR3 DNA: TGTGCCAGCAGCCTAAGTAATTCACCCCTCCACTTT
CDR3 protein: CASSLSNSPLHF

J gene: TRBJ1-1
CDR3 length: 16
clone size: -
D gene: -
V gene: TRBV4-3
CDR3 DNA: TGCGCCAGCAGCCAAGATTCTCCAGGGGTGAACACTGAAGCTTTCTTT
CDR3 protein: CASSQDSPGVNTEAFF

J gene: TRBJ1-1
CDR3 length: 16
clone size: -
D gene: -
V gene: TRBV5-4
CDR3 DNA: TGTGCCAGCATCATGTACCAACAGGGCATGAACACTGAAGCTTTCTTT
CDR3 protein: CASIMYQQGMNTEAFF

J gene: TRBJ2-3
CDR3 length: 12
clone size: -
D gene: -
V gene: TRBV6-5
CDR3 DNA: TGTGCCAGCAGTCCCCGGGCAGATACGCAGTATTTT
CDR3 protein: CASSPRADTQYF

J gene: TRBJ1-4
CDR3 length: 16
clone size: -
D gene: TRBD1
V gene: TRBV19
CDR3 DNA: TGTGCCAGTAGGAGAGTACAGGGGGCGACTAATGAAAAACTGTTTTTT
CDR3 protein: CASRRVQGATNEKLFF

J gene: TRBJ2-3
CDR3 length: 15
clone size: -
D gene: -
V gene: TRBV7-2
CDR3 DNA: TGTGCCAGCAGCTTAGTAGCTAGCAGAACAGATACGCAGTATTTT
CDR3 protein: CASSLVASRTDTQYF

J gene: TRBJ2-5
CDR3 length: 15
clone size: -
D gene: -
V gene: TRBV6-5
CDR3 DNA: TGTGCCAGCAGCCCAGGCGGGCTAGCAGCAGAGACCCAGTACTTC
CDR3 protein: CASSPGGLAAETQYF

J gene: TRBJ2-5
CDR3 length: 11
clone size: -
D gene: -
V gene: TRBV20-1
CDR3 DNA: TGCAGTGTTCCAAGCGTCGAGACCCAGTACTTC
CDR3 protein: CSVPSVETQYF

J gene: TRBJ2-7
CDR3 length: 11
clone size: -
D gene: -
V gene: TRBV2
CDR3 DNA: TGTGCCAGCAGTGTCTTTTACGAGCAGTACTTC
CDR3 protein: CASSVFYEQYF

J gene: TRBJ1-2
CDR3 length: 15
clone size: -
D gene: -
V gene: TRBV4-2
CDR3 DNA: TGTGCCAGCAGCCAAGAGGGGAGAATGAACTATGGCTACACCTTC
CDR3 protein: CASSQEGRMNYGYTF

J gene: TRBJ1-2
CDR3 length: 17
clone size: -
D gene: -
V gene: TRBV27
CDR3 DNA: TGTGCCAGCACCCGACTGGGCTGGGAGACAGGCGAATATGGCTACACCTTC
CDR3 protein: CASTRLGWETGEYGYTF

J gene: TRBJ2-5
CDR3 length: 15
clone size: once
D gene: -
V gene: TRBV5-1
CDR3 DNA: TGCGCCAGCAGCTCGGGACTCCCCTCGCGAGAGACCCAGTACTTC
CDR3 protein: CASSSGLPSRETQYF

J gene: TRBJ1-3
CDR3 length: 13
clone size: -
D gene: -
V gene: TRBV2
CDR3 DNA: TGTGCCAGCGTTTCAGTCAGTGGAAACACCATATATTTT
CDR3 protein: CASVSVSGNTIYF

J gene: TRBJ2-1
CDR3 length: 16
clone size: -
D gene: -
V gene: TRBV7-3
CDR3 DNA: TGTGCCAGCAGCTTAACGCACTCCCGCTCCTACAATGAGCAGTTCTTC
CDR3 protein: CASSLTHSRSYNEQFF

J gene: TRBJ1-2
CDR3 length: 16
clone size: -
D gene: TRBD1
V gene: TRBV5-4
CDR3 DNA: TGTGCCAGCAGCTTGAGCGGGAGGGGGCATTACTATGGCTACACCTTC
CDR3 protein: CASSLSGRGHYYGYTF

J gene: TRBJ2-7
CDR3 length: 12
clone size: -
D gene: -
V gene: TRBV6-1
CDR3 DNA: TGTGCCAGCAGTGGGACAGTCTACGAGCAGTACTTC
CDR3 protein: CASSGTVYEQYF

J gene: TRBJ2-7
CDR3 length: 12
clone size: -
D gene: TRBD1
V gene: TRBV5-1
CDR3 DNA: TGCGCCAGCAGCCGACAGGGGTACGAGCAGTACTTC
CDR3 protein: CASSRQGYEQYF

J gene: TRBJ1-3
CDR3 length: 14
clone size: few
D gene: -
V gene: TRBV19
CDR3 DNA: TGTGCCAGTAGACTCAGCGACTCTGGAAACACCATATATTTT
CDR3 protein: CASRLSDSGNTIYF

J gene: TRBJ1-6
CDR3 length: 15
clone size: -
D gene: -
V gene: TRBV6-6
CDR3 DNA: TGTGCCAGCAGGTCGGACAGTACCTATAATTCACCCCTCCACTTT
CDR3 protein: CASRSDSTYNSPLHF

J gene: TRBJ2-2
CDR3 length: 16
clone size: -
D gene: -
V gene: TRBV18
CDR3 DNA: TGTGCCAGCTCACCAGGGCCAGGGGGGCGCACCGGGGAGCTGTTTTTT
CDR3 protein: CASSPGPGGRTGELFF

J gene: TRBJ1-1
CDR3 length: 14
clone size: -
D gene: -
V gene: TRBV21-1
CDR3 DNA: TGTGCCAGCAGCAGTAAGGGGGCGTATACTGAAGCTTTCTTT
CDR3 protein: CASSSKGAYTEAFF

J gene: TRBJ2-7
CDR3 length: 18
clone size: -
D gene: TRBD1
V gene: TRBV4-2
CDR3 DNA: TGTGCCAGCAGCCAAGATTGGCGACAGGGGGAGAAGACCTACGAGCAGTACTTC
CDR3 protein: CASSQDWRQGEKTYEQYF

J gene: TRBJ1-1
CDR3 length: 13
clone size: -
D gene: -
V gene: TRBV6-6
CDR3 DNA: TGTGCCAGCAGCTCCACCCCAGGGACTGAAGCTTTCTTT
CDR3 protein: CASSSTPGTEAFF

J gene: TRBJ1-1
CDR3 length: 14
clone size: once
D gene: -
V gene: TRBV10-2
CDR3 DNA: TGCGCCAGCAAAGTTCCGGGGTGGGGAACTGAAGCTTTCTTT
CDR3 protein: CASKVPGWGTEAFF

J gene: TRBJ1-1
CDR3 length: 15
clone size: -
D gene: -
V gene: TRBV11-2
CDR3 DNA: TGTGCCAGCAGCTTAGATGGCAGGCGGAACACTGAAGCTTTCTTT
CDR3 protein: CASSLDGRRNTEAFF

J gene: TRBJ1-1
CDR3 length: 14
clone size: -
D gene: -
V gene: TRBV6-5
CDR3 DNA: TGTGCCAGCAGAGACGAGGGGGGGGGCGGTGAAGCTTTCTTT
CDR3 protein: CASRDEGGGGEAFF

J gene: TRBJ2-3
CDR3 length: 18
clone size: -
D gene: TRBD2
V gene: TRBV5-6
CDR3 DNA: TGTGCCAGCAGCTTAAGCGGGGGGCCCACTATTGGCACAGATACGCAGTATTTT
CDR3 protein: CASSLSGGPTIGTDTQYF

J gene: TRBJ2-5
CDR3 length: 13
clone size: -
D gene: -
V gene: TRBV6-5
CDR3 DNA: TGTGCCAGCAGTCACCCAGGGGGGGAGACCCAGTACTTC
CDR3 protein: CASSHPGGETQYF

J gene: TRBJ2-7
CDR3 length: 14
clone size: -
D gene: -
V gene: TRBV4-3
CDR3 DNA: TGCGCCAGCAGCCAAGACTCAGGTACCTACGAGCAGTACTTC
CDR3 protein: CASSQDSGTYEQYF

J gene: TRBJ1-5
CDR3 length: 14
clone size: -
D gene: -
V gene: TRBV4-3
CDR3 DNA: TGCGCCAGCAGCCACCGAGTCCCGGGACAGCCCCAGCATTTT
CDR3 protein: CASSHRVPGQPQHF

J gene: TRBJ2-5
CDR3 length: 10
clone size: few
D gene: -
V gene: TRBV6-6
CDR3 DNA: TGTGCCACTAAACTGGAGACCCAGTACTTC
CDR3 protein: CATKLETQYF

J gene: TRBJ2-3
CDR3 length: 13
clone size: -
D gene: -
V gene: TRBV29-1
CDR3 DNA: TGCAGCGGAGCTGACGGTTCGGGAGATACGCAGTATTTT
CDR3 protein: CSGADGSGDTQYF

J gene: TRBJ1-1
CDR3 length: 14
clone size: -
D gene: -
V gene: TRBV6-5
CDR3 DNA: TGTGCCAGCAGTCACTTCGACAGGAACACTGAAGCTTTCTTT
CDR3 protein: CASSHFDRNTEAFF

J gene: TRBJ2-3
CDR3 length: 17
clone size: -
D gene: TRBD1
V gene: TRBV5-1
CDR3 DNA: TGCGCCAGCAGCTCTAGGCGACAGGGTCTTAGCACAGATACGCAGTATTTT
CDR3 protein: CASSSRRQGLSTDTQYF

J gene: TRBJ2-1
CDR3 length: 11
clone size: few
D gene: -
V gene: TRBV20-1
CDR3 DNA: TGCAGTGCTAGAGGAGTCCATGAGCAGTTCTTC
CDR3 protein: CSARGVHEQFF

J gene: TRBJ2-5
CDR3 length: 13
clone size: once
D gene: -
V gene: TRBV9
CDR3 DNA: TGTGCCAGCAGCGCACTAGGGAAAGAGACCCAGTACTTC
CDR3 protein: CASSALGKETQYF

J gene: TRBJ2-5
CDR3 length: 15
clone size: -
D gene: TRBD2
V gene: TRBV5-4
CDR3 DNA: TGTGCCAGCAGCTTTGCGGGGGGGACCCAAGAGACCCAGTACTTC
CDR3 protein: CASSFAGGTQETQYF

J gene: TRBJ2-7
CDR3 length: 14
clone size: -
D gene: -
V gene: TRBV4-3
CDR3 DNA: TGCGCCAGCAGCCAAGATCTAGGAAACTACGAGCAGTACTTC
CDR3 protein: CASSQDLGNYEQYF

J gene: TRBJ2-1
CDR3 length: 17
clone size: -
D gene: -
V gene: TRBV5-5
CDR3 DNA: TGTGCCAGCAGCGTCTTCGGTTACGAGAGCTCCTACAATGAGCAGTTCTTC
CDR3 protein: CASSVFGYESSYNEQFF

J gene: TRBJ1-5
CDR3 length: 14
clone size: -
D gene: TRBD1
V gene: TRBV5-4
CDR3 DNA: TGTGCCAGCAGCGAGGACAGGGGTCAACAGCCCCAGCATTTT
CDR3 protein: CASSEDRGQQPQHF

J gene: TRBJ2-7
CDR3 length: 16
clone size: -
D gene: -
V gene: TRBV29-1
CDR3 DNA: TGCAGCGTTGGGCATTGGCTGGGGCCCGATGGCTACGAGCAGTACTTC
CDR3 protein: CSVGHWLGPDGYEQYF

J gene: TRBJ2-5
CDR3 length: 13
clone size: -
D gene: -
V gene: TRBV5-5
CDR3 DNA: TGTGCCAGCAGCTTGGGGACTGCAGAGACCCAGTACTTC
CDR3 protein: CASSLGTAETQYF

J gene: TRBJ1-6
CDR3 length: 12
clone size: -
D gene: -
V gene: TRBV6-5
CDR3 DNA: TGTGCCAGCAGTTACGCGAATTCACCCCTCCACTTT
CDR3 protein: CASSYANSPLHF

J gene: TRBJ2-1
CDR3 length: 14
clone size: -
D gene: -
V gene: TRBV18
CDR3 DNA: TGTGCCAGCTCACCCCAGGAAAACAACAATGAGCAGTTCTTC
CDR3 protein: CASSPQENNNEQFF

J gene: TRBJ2-2
CDR3 length: 11
clone size: -
D gene: -
V gene: TRBV6-1
CDR3 DNA: TGTGCCAGCGTAGAGAACGGGGAGCTGTTTTTT
CDR3 protein: CASVENGELFF

J gene: TRBJ2-7
CDR3 length: 17
clone size: -
D gene: -
V gene: TRBV6-8
CDR3 DNA: TGTGCCAGCAGTTACCCCTATAAGACAGAGGTGGAAAACGAGCAGTACTTC
CDR3 protein: CASSYPYKTEVENEQYF